This T cell receptor beta chain was recorded in a study of blood T cell repertoires in COVID-19. Study overall: The study drew acute and convalescent COVID-19 samples from the United States, Italy and Spain. PBMCs, B-cell-depleted T cells, or T cells provided the cDNA or gDNA that made up the material.

The authors' processing: Quantification of nucleated cells was approximated via reference gene primer amplification. The data were produced by immunoSEQ multiplex PCR, yet TCRdb's version contains in-frame clones alone and is incomplete. The V and J calls and clone size are taken from that table; D and trimming were inferred from the DNA. The sample has approximately 210,000 clones, 84% seen once. There are 18 residues in the CDR3. V lost 0 bases, J lost 0 bases, and 14 bases lay in between. The germline CDR1 and CDR2 sequences are SEHNR and FQNEAQ (reference sequence). V is TRBV7-9 and J is TRBJ2-2; maybe TRBD1 (6 bases). The clonotype was recovered from a young man with active or convalescent COVID-19. Source material: peripheral blood. The CDR3 spells CASSLAGWTATNTGELFF. CDR3 nucleotide sequence: TGTGCCAGCAGCTTAGCGGGGTGGACAGCAACGAACACCGGGGAGCTGTTTTTT.